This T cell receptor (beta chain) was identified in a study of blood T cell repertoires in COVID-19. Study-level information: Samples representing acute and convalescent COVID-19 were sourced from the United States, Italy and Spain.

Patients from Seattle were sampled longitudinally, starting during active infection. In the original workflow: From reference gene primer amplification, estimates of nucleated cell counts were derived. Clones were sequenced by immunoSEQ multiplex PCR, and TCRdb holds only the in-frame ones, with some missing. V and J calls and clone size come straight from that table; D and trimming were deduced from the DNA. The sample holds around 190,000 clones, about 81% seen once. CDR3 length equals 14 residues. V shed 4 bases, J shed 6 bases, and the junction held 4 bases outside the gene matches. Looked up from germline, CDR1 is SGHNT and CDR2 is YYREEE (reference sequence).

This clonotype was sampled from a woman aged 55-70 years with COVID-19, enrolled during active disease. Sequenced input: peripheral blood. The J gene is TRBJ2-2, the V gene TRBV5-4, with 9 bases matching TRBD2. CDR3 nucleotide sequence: TGTGCCAGCAGCAACCGACTAGCGGCCGGGGAGCTGTTTTTT. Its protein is CASSNRLAAGELFF.